These 20 T cell receptor beta chains share one sample of origin, sequenced in a study of blood T cells in healthy people across ages. Through a sample-barcoded 5' primer and a J-beta primer mix, a second PCR was run for roughly 6 to 11 cycles. MiXCR was run by TCRdb on the 5' RACE reads, yielding one entry per CDR3 protein. The data contain about 680,000 distinct CDR3 sequences, roughly 50% of them singletons. Material for sequencing was blood. Receptors were obtained from a woman aged 55 to 70 in good health.

This clonotype was picked up many times. The chain recombines TRBV30 with TRBJ2-3; D remains unclear. Trimming left V 1 base short and J 5 bases short, with 13 bases between. Germline lookup yields CDR1 GTSNPN and CDR2 SVGIG (reference sequence). The CDR3 length is 14 residues. CDR3 bases: TGTGCCTGGAGTGAGGGCGACGGGCTAGATACGCAGTATTTT. Its protein is CAWSEGDGLDTQYF.

This clonotype has more than one count but fewer than ten. The genes are TRBV5-5 and TRBJ2-7; D not resolved. Trimming left V 2 bases short and J 3 bases short, with 12 bases between. The CDR3 has 14 amino acids. Germline lookup yields CDR1 SGHKS and CDR2 YYEKEE (reference sequence). The CDR3 DNA follows: TGTGCCAGCAGCTTATTGACCGGACGCTACGAGCAGTACTTC. It is translated as CASSLLTGRYEQYF.

The chain couples TRBV20-1 to TRBJ2-1, with D uncertain. CDR3 length equals 17 residues. The ends were cut back, 6 bases at V and 3 bases at J, with 24 bases in the middle. In germline, CDR1 is DFQATT, CDR2 SNEGSKA (reference sequence). The chain's CDR3 is CSASPVPGRRSYNEQFF. The DNA of the CDR3 is TGCAGTGCCAGCCCCGTACCTGGCCGCCGCAGCTACAATGAGCAGTTCTTC.

The rearrangement uses TRBV9 and TRBJ2-3; 9 nucleotides line up with TRBD1. The CDR3 is 16 residues long. From germline, CDR1 is SGDLS and CDR2 YYNGEE. The junction had 8 bases not matched to a gene; V was cut back by 1 base and J by 5 bases. As DNA, the CDR3 is TGTGCCAGCAGCGTACAACAGGGGGCGCAAAGAGATACGCAGTATTTT. It translates to CASSVQQGAQRDTQYF.

Only one count was recorded for this clonotype. The rearrangement uses TRBV5-1 and TRBJ1-6; no definite D call. V was shortened by 0 bases and J by 8 bases, with 12 bases between the two germline ends. The length of the CDR3 is 15 residues. CDR1 and CDR2 (germline): SGHRS, YFSETQ. This CDR3 reads CASSLDQNHYSPLHF. The CDR3 DNA follows: TGCGCCAGCAGCTTGGATCAAAATCATTATTCACCCCTCCACTTT.

This clonotype was detected a few times. The chain carries TRBV4-3 and TRBJ2-7, with a possible D match to TRBD1 (8 bases). The length of the CDR3 is 15 residues. The germline V and J ends were trimmed by 6 bases and 4 bases, with 19 bases remaining between them. Germline V CDR1 and CDR2: LGHNA, YSLEER. CDR3 region: CASRLVDREGYEQYF. The CDR3 nucleotides read TGCGCCAGCAGACTAGTGGACAGGGAGGGGTACGAGCAGTACTTC.

This clonotype turned up a few times. The V gene is TRBV29-1, the J gene TRBJ2-3; no firm D call. Germline lookup yields CDR1 SQVTM and CDR2 ANQGSEA. This CDR3 comprises 12 residues. Trimming shortened V by 7 bases and J by 4 bases, and 12 bases separated the two germline ends. The CDR3 spells CSAGIASDTQYF. The CDR3 DNA follows: TGCAGCGCTGGGATTGCTTCAGATACGCAGTATTTT.

In its sample, this clonotype was seen a few times. The V call is TRBV6-1, the J call TRBJ1-1; D is uncertain. The CDR3 runs 13 residues. V gave up 6 bases and J gave up 2 bases, with 10 bases separating them. Germline CDR1 is MNHNS and CDR2 is SASEGT. The CDR3 sequence: CASSPQFNTEAFF. DNA for the CDR3: TGTGCCAGCAGCCCCCAGTTTAACACTGAAGCTTTCTTT.

The rearrangement uses TRBV12-3 or TRBV12-4 and TRBJ1-4; D remains unclear. The CDR3 spans 13 residues. V lost 4 bases and J 6 bases, leaving 9 bases between the germline ends. CDR3 sequence (DNA): TGTGCCAGCAGTTCCCGACAAGATGAAAAACTGTTTTTT. Its protein is CASSSRQDEKLFF.

The rearrangement uses TRBV20-1 and TRBJ1-1; D is possibly TRBD1 (6 bases). The germline V and J ends were trimmed by 5 bases and 6 bases, with 22 bases remaining between them. Germline CDR1 is DFQATT and CDR2 is SNEGSKA (reference sequence). The CDR3 extends over 15 amino acids. For the CDR3, the DNA is TGCAGTGCTGACGGACGCAATCTGGGGGGGCCTGAAGCTTTCTTT. It yields the protein CSADGRNLGGPEAFF.

The chain is built from TRBV7-9 and TRBJ2-5; D could derive from TRBD1 or TRBD2 (5 bases each). In germline, CDR1 is SEHNR, CDR2 FQNEAQ (reference sequence). Trimming stripped 1 base from V and 6 bases from J, with 12 bases between. The CDR3 spans 14 residues. CDR3 DNA: TGTGCCAGCAGCTTAGGTGGGGGAGAGAAGACCCAGTACTTC. Protein product: CASSLGGGEKTQYF.

This chain connects TRBV6-1 to TRBJ2-3; D perhaps matches TRBD2 (6 bases). V lost 4 bases, J lost 0 bases, and 11 bases lay in between. Germline CDR1 is MNHNS and CDR2 is SASEGT. CDR3 size: 15 residues. CDR3 DNA: TGTGCCAGCAGTGTTGTAGCGGTTAGCACAGATACGCAGTATTTT. Protein: CASSVVAVSTDTQYF.

V and J are TRBV11-1 and TRBJ2-4, with 11 bases aligning to TRBD1. V trimming: 3 bases; J trimming: 1 base; junction bases outside the gene matches: 17. Germline CDR1 reads SGHAT; CDR2 reads FQDESV (reference sequence). CDR3 length equals 21 residues. The CDR3 region has the DNA TGTGCCAGCAGCTTTTTACTTGGACAGGGGGCTTCATGGGAGGCCAAAAACATTCAGTACTTC. Protein sequence: CASSFLLGQGASWEAKNIQYF.

V usage is TRBV29-1 and J usage is TRBJ2-3, with D tentatively TRBD1 (5 bases). The germline CDR1 and CDR2 sequences are SQVTM and ANQGSEA. This CDR3 has 11 residues. Between the trimmed V and J ends, which lost 8 bases and 10 bases, there was a span of 16 bases. In DNA, the CDR3 is TGCAGCTTTGGGCAGGGTAGCCCGCAGTATTTT. Residues: CSFGQGSPQYF.

Many counts were recorded for this clonotype. This chain links TRBV7-3 with TRBJ2-1; 7 nucleotides agree with TRBD2. The V segment lost 0 bases and the J segment 8 bases; nucleotides outside the gene matches: 7. CDR1 and CDR2 (germline): SGHTA, FQGTGA. This CDR3 has 15 residues. The CDR3 coding sequence is TGTGCCAGCAGCTTAACGCGGGAGCCTAATGATGAGCAGTTCTTC. Translation: CASSLTREPNDEQFF.

The chain employs TRBV10-3 and TRBJ1-1, with a tentative D call TRBD1 (5 bases). Germline V CDR1 and CDR2: ENHRY, SYGVKD. This CDR3 is 17 amino acids long. Trimming removed 0 bases from V and 4 bases from J, with 18 bases in between. This chain's CDR3 is CAISESFNSGLRTEAFF. In DNA form, the CDR3 reads TGTGCCATCAGTGAGTCATTTAACTCGGGGCTCCGCACTGAAGCTTTCTTT.

This rearrangement joins TRBV20-1 to TRBJ1-2, with no clear D. CDR1 is DFQATT and CDR2 is SNEGSKA in the germline V gene (reference sequence). The V end was cut by 1 base, the J end by 3 bases, with 9 bases between. This CDR3 is 13 amino acids long. The CDR3 bases are TGCAGTGCTAGAGGTCCTCCGGACTATGGCTACACCTTC. Its protein is CSARGPPDYGYTF.

The rearrangement joins TRBV27 to TRBJ1-2; 8 positions agree with TRBD1. The V gene end was trimmed by 6 bases and the J gene end by 5 bases; junction bases not matched to a gene: 8. The germline V gene encodes CDR1 MNHEY and CDR2 SMNVEV (reference sequence). This CDR3 has 14 amino acids. CDR3 amino acids: CASRVDRGGYGYTF. The CDR3 nucleotides read TGTGCCAGCAGGGTAGACAGGGGCGGGTATGGCTACACCTTC.

The rearrangement joins TRBV20-1 to TRBJ2-7; D gene unclear. Germline CDR1 and CDR2: DFQATT and SNEGSKA (reference sequence). The CDR3 extends over 12 amino acids. V was shortened by 3 bases and J by 3 bases, with 9 bases between the two germline ends. This chain's CDR3 is CSASAPNYEQYF. In nucleotides, the CDR3 is TGCAGTGCTAGCGCTCCGAACTACGAGCAGTACTTC.

This clonotype showed up many times. This chain uses TRBV28 with TRBJ2-1; D gene ambiguous. V was trimmed by 4 bases and J by 4 bases, leaving 5 bases between them. Germline-derived CDR1 and CDR2 are MDHEN and SYDVKM. This CDR3 has 12 amino acids. The CDR3 DNA sequence: TGTGCCAGCAGTTGGTCTTACAATGAGCAGTTCTTC. It translates to CASSWSYNEQFF.